This record looks at one T cell receptor (beta chain) sequence and its context. Under the authors' procedure: From reference gene primer amplification, estimates of nucleated cell counts were derived. Here immunoSEQ multiplex PCR was the method, and the copy in TCRdb shows in-frame clones only, minus some. V and J calls plus clone size are reproduced from that table; the DNA served to infer D and trimming. The table lists roughly 100,000 clones, roughly 81% of them singletons. The source of the sample is a study of blood T cell repertoires in COVID-19. As for the study in general: Material from acute and convalescent COVID-19 was sourced from the United States, Italy and Spain. PBMCs, B-cell-depleted T cells, or T cells provided the cDNA or gDNA that made up the material.

The CDR3 runs to 13 residues. V lost 4 bases, J lost 4 bases, and 11 bases lay in between. Germline CDR1 is MGHDK and CDR2 is SYGVNS. This TCR was sampled from a woman in her 70s with acute or convalescent COVID-19. Sequences were obtained from peripheral blood. The J gene is TRBJ2-7, the V gene TRBV25-1; possible D gene TRBD1, 7 bases. This CDR3 reads CASSGAGGYEQYF. The CDR3, as DNA: TGTGCCAGCAGTGGGGCAGGGGGGTACGAGCAGTACTTC.